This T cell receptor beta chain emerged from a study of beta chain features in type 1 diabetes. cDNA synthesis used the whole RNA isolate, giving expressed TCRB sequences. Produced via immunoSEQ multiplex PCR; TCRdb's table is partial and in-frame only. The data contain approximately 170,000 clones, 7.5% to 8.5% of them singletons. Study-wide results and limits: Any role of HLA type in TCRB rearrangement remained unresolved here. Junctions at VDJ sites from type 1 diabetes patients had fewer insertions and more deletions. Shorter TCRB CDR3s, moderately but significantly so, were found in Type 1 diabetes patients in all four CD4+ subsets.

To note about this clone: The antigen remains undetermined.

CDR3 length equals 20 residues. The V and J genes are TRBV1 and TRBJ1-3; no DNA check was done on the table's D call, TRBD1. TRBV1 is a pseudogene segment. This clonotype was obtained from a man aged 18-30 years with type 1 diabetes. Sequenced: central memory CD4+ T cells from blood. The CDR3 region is CTSSHAGQGGPGDSGNTIYF. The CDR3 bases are TGCACCAGCAGCCATGCCGGACAGGGAGGCCCAGGGGACTCTGGAAACACCATATATTTT.